This T cell receptor (beta chain) was retrieved from a study of cytomegalovirus exposure and HLA in healthy donors. The CDR3 length is 13 residues. V lost 4 bases to trimming and J lost 3 bases; unmatched junction nucleotides: 3. The V gene's germline CDR1 is PRHDT and CDR2 FYEKMQ (reference sequence). Amplification used 60 Vbeta primers and 13 Jbeta primers. Repertoires were generated with immunoSEQ multiplex PCR, while TCRdb's copy carries only in-frame clones and drops some. The table has 150,000 to 200,000 clones, approximately 85% seen once. Details on this clone: Its specificity is not known.

The study, taken as a whole, reports: There were several of the most significant clusters that appeared linked to common viral pathogens in a later analysis. Indistinguishable V segments, including TRBV6-2 and TRBV6-3, were excluded.

The receptor was derived from a girl aged 5 to 17 in good health and CMV-seropositive. This chain uses TRBV13 with TRBJ2-7, with TRBD1 matching 7 bases. The material sequenced was PBMCs. The CDR3 DNA reads as TGTGCCAGCAGCTCGGGACAGAACTACGAGCAGTACTTC. This gives the protein CASSSGQNYEQYF.